This T cell receptor (beta chain) was found in a study of cytomegalovirus exposure and HLA in healthy donors. This PCR relied on a set of 60 Vbeta primers and 13 Jbeta primers. In the original analysis: Per a later analysis, the number of unique TCR beta chains was some 82 million, of which roughly 10 million were shared. Method: immunoSEQ multiplex PCR; TCRdb's copy keeps in-frame clones and lacks some. That table gives V, J and clone size, and the DNA gave D and trimming. The sample lists under 200,000 clones, approximately 80% seen once, with under 6% in the top ten. A note on this clone: The germline gene is not matched at one end of the junction; a read error may be the cause.

The CDR3 loop spans 15 amino acids. Germline assignment: CDR1 SSHAT and CDR2 FNYEAQ (reference sequence). Sequenced input: PBMCs. The TCR comes from a woman in her 50s in good health and CMV-seropositive. This chain joins TRBV7-7 and TRBJ2-1; 7 bases fit TRBD1. The CDR3 here is CASSLEVGGWNEQFF. The CDR3 DNA reads TGTGCTAGCAGCTTAGAGGTAGGGGGCTGGAATGAGCAGTTCTTC.